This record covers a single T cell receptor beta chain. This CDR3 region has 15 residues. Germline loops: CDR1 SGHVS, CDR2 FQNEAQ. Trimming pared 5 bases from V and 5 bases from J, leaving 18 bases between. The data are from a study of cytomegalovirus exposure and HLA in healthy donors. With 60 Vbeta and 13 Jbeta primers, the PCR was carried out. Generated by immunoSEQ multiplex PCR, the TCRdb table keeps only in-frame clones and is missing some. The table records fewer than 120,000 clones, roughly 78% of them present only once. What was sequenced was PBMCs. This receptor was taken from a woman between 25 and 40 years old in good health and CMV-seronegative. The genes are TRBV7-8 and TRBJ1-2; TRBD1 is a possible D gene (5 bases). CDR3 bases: TGTGCCAGCAGCCCAAACACAGGCGGGGGGTATGGCTACACCTTC. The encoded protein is CASSPNTGGGYGYTF.